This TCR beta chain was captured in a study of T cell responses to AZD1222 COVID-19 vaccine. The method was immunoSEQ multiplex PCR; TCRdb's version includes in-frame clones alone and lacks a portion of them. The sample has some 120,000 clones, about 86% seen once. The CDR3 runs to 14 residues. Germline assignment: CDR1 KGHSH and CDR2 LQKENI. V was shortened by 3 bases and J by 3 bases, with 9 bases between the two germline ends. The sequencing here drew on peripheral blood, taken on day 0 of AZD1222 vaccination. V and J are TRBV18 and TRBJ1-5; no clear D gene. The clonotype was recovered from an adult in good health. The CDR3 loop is CASSPEGVNQPQHF. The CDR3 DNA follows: TGTGCCAGCTCACCCGAGGGTGTCAATCAGCCCCAGCATTTT.